These 20 T cell receptor beta chains came from one sample sequenced in a study of CD8+CD57+ T cells in acquired aplastic anemia. Profiles of TCR beta VDJ and CDR3 were generated from a genomic DNA template. TCRdb fed the reads into MiXCR, producing one record per CDR3 protein. The data contain roughly 180,000 distinct CDR3 sequences, approximately 46% of them singletons. Material for sequencing was sorted CD4+, CD8+, or CD8+CD57+ T cells (not recorded which) from PBMCs. The receptors originated from a human donor in good health.

This chain connects TRBV24-1 to TRBJ1-5, with TRBD1 identical over 7 bases. From germline, CDR1 is KGHDR and CDR2 SFDVKD. This CDR3 region has 15 residues. V gave up 3 bases and J gave up 6 bases; unmatched junction bases: 7. In DNA, the CDR3 is TGTGCCACCAGTGATCGTAGACAGGGTGCTCAGCCCCAGCATTTT. It yields the protein CATSDRRQGAQPQHF.

This clonotype occurred many times. The rearrangement uses TRBV10-3 and TRBJ2-3, with D uncertain. CDR1 and CDR2 (germline): ENHRY, SYGVKD. The V end was cut by 6 bases, the J end by 2 bases, with 12 bases between. The CDR3 loop spans 14 amino acids. CDR3 sequence (DNA): TGTGCCATCAGGGTAGGGCCCACCACAGATACGCAGTATTTT. Translated, it gives CAIRVGPTTDTQYF.

This clonotype was seen only a few times. This may be a read error: a much more frequent sequence differs by one nucleotide. The CDR3 nucleotides are TGTGCCAGCAGGTTAGTAAGGAATGGCTACACCTTC. As protein: CASRLVRNGYTF. This chain joins TRBV6-1 and TRBJ1-2; D gene ambiguous. Germline values: CDR1 MNHNS, CDR2 SASEGT. V dropped 6 bases and J dropped 6 bases, with 11 bases sitting between them. The CDR3 runs 12 residues.

The DNA of the CDR3 is TGTGCCAGCAGCTTAGAGGGACAGTTCTCTGGGGCCAACGTCCTGACTTTC. Translation gives CASSLEGQFSGANVLTF. This chain connects TRBV11-1 to TRBJ2-6, with 7 bases identical to TRBD1. The CDR3 consists of 17 residues. V was clipped by 1 base and J by 0 bases; unmatched bases: 3. Germline CDR1 is SGHAT and CDR2 is FQDESV (reference sequence).

This chain links TRBV10-3 with TRBJ1-6; D is possibly TRBD1 (5 bases). Trimming cost V 11 bases and J 9 bases, with 20 bases left between them. CDR3 size: 14 residues. Germline CDR1 and CDR2: ENHRY and SYGVKD. The CDR3 is CAGRQLGTASPLHF. CDR3 DNA: TGTGCCGGGAGACAACTAGGGACGGCTTCACCCCTCCACTTT.

V gene TRBV20-1 combines with J gene TRBJ1-3, with a possible D match to TRBD1 (6 bases). CDR1 is DFQATT and CDR2 is SNEGSKA in the germline V gene (reference sequence). V gave up 1 base and J gave up 2 bases, with 18 bases separating them. The CDR3 totals 17 residues. CDR3 bases: TGCAGTGCTAGAGCCCCTTCGACAGGTCTTGCTGGAAACACCATATATTTT. Translating gives CSARAPSTGLAGNTIYF.

The gene calls are TRBV20-1 and TRBJ2-3; possible D gene TRBD1, 5 bases. This CDR3 comprises 15 residues. The germline V gene encodes CDR1 DFQATT and CDR2 SNEGSKA (reference sequence). The germline V and J ends were trimmed by 0 bases and 1 base, with 11 bases remaining between them. CDR3 protein: CSARDATAGTDTQYF. CDR3 nucleotides: TGCAGTGCTAGAGATGCGACAGCCGGCACAGATACGCAGTATTTT.

In its sample, this clonotype was seen many times. This rearrangement joins TRBV20-1 to TRBJ2-7, with a possible D match to TRBD2 (5 bases). Germline CDR1 is DFQATT and CDR2 is SNEGSKA (reference sequence). The CDR3 covers 14 residues. Between the trimmed V and J ends, which lost 0 bases and 0 bases, there was a span of 9 bases. The DNA for the CDR3 is TGCAGTGCTAGAGATTTCACTAGCTCCTACGAGCAGTACTTC. Amino acids: CSARDFTSSYEQYF.

V is TRBV7-8 and J is TRBJ1-5; 9 nucleotides line up with TRBD1. Germline V gene lookup returns CDR1 SGHVS and CDR2 FQNEAQ. The CDR3 consists of 15 residues. V lost 5 bases and J lost 3; bases outside the gene matches: 5. The CDR3 region is CASSGRTGDNQPQHF. The CDR3 nucleotides read TGTGCCAGCAGCGGCCGGACAGGGGACAATCAGCCCCAGCATTTT.

V is TRBV11-1 and J is TRBJ2-1; D not resolved. The CDR3 contains 14 residues. Trimming stripped 6 bases from V and 8 bases from J, with 17 bases between. CDR1 SGHAT and CDR2 FQDESV come from the germline V gene (reference sequence). The CDR3 spells CASSQDLTDDEQFF. In nucleotides, the CDR3 is TGTGCCAGCAGTCAGGACCTTACGGATGATGAGCAGTTCTTC.

This clonotype was seen many times. The gene calls are TRBV5-4 and TRBJ1-2; D is unclear. Trimming removed 0 bases at V and 4 bases at J, with 10 bases between. The CDR3 has 14 amino acids. Looked up from germline, CDR1 is SGHNT and CDR2 is YYREEE (reference sequence). The CDR3 sequence is CASSLELGVYGYTF. DNA of the CDR3: TGTGCCAGCAGCTTGGAGTTGGGAGTCTATGGCTACACCTTC.

The chain has TRBV20-1 and TRBJ1-5; D remains ambiguous. CDR3 length equals 14 residues. Germline V gene data show CDR1 as DFQATT and CDR2 as SNEGSKA (reference sequence). Trimming left V 3 bases short and J 6 bases short, with 15 bases between. The CDR3: CSASPPQALQPQHF. The CDR3 DNA follows: TGCAGTGCTAGTCCCCCGCAGGCCCTTCAGCCCCAGCATTTT.

The chain joins TRBV30 to TRBJ2-6; 7 bases match TRBD1. The CDR3 covers 20 residues. Germline V gene sequence: CDR1 GTSNPN, CDR2 SVGIG (reference sequence). The junction had 17 bases not matched to a gene; V was cut back by 3 bases and J by 0 bases. CDR3 in DNA: TGTGCCTGGAGAACCCCCGGTTCTCGGGACAGCGTCTCTGGGGCCAACGTCCTGACTTTC. This sequence encodes CAWRTPGSRDSVSGANVLTF.

This clonotype was seen many times. The chain couples TRBV12-3 or TRBV12-4 to TRBJ1-1, with D unclear. The CDR3 is 13 amino acids. Trimming left V 4 bases short and J 5 bases short, with 11 bases between. The CDR3 sequence is CASSSFMGTEAFF. DNA for the CDR3: TGTGCCAGCAGTTCGTTTATGGGAACTGAAGCTTTCTTT.

The chain is built from TRBV6-1 and TRBJ1-1, with TRBD1 as a possible D gene (5 bases). Trimming stripped 7 bases from V and 10 bases from J, with 22 bases between. The CDR3 runs to 14 residues. Germline CDR1 MNHNS, CDR2 SASEGT. The CDR3 region is CASISDSRPGGAFF. The CDR3, as DNA: TGTGCCAGCATTAGCGACAGCCGCCCGGGTGGAGCTTTCTTT.

The chain combines TRBV2 with TRBJ2-7, with 10 bases that match TRBD2. This CDR3 is built from 13 residues. Germline trimming cut 6 bases from V and 3 bases from J; bases unmatched to any gene: 2. CDR1 and CDR2 from the germline V gene are SNHLY and FYNNEI. The CDR3 loop reads CASRTSGHYEQYF. The DNA for the CDR3 is TGTGCCAGCAGGACTAGCGGGCACTACGAGCAGTACTTC.

This sequence joins TRBV2 and TRBJ1-2, with D unresolved. The V gene lost 6 bases and the J gene lost 5 bases, with 4 bases spanning the gap. CDR3 length: 10 residues. The V gene's germline CDR1 is SNHLY and CDR2 FYNNEI. In nucleotides, the CDR3 is TGTGCCAGCAGGGAGTATGGCTACACCTTC. Encoded protein: CASREYGYTF.

This clonotype was seen at least ten times. This rearrangement joins TRBV24-1 to TRBJ2-1; 11 bases fit TRBD2. The CDR3 consists of 17 residues. From germline, CDR1 is KGHDR and CDR2 SFDVKD. With V trimmed by 9 bases and J by 1 base, 10 bases remained unmatched. The CDR3 DNA reads TGTGCCACCGAGGGGGGTAGCGGGAGGGCGTCCTACAATGAGCAGTTCTTC. It specifies CATEGGSGRASYNEQFF.

The V and J genes are TRBV5-1 and TRBJ1-1, with 8 bases matching TRBD1. This CDR3 has 14 amino acids. Trimming cost V 4 bases and J 3 bases; bases outside gene matches: 5. CDR1 and CDR2 (germline): SGHRS, YFSETQ. The chain's CDR3 is CASSPDRGHTEAFF. The CDR3 nucleotides read TGCGCCAGCAGCCCCGACAGGGGTCACACTGAAGCTTTCTTT.

The genes are TRBV2 and TRBJ2-1; tentatively, D is TRBD2 (6 bases). The CDR3 extends over 15 amino acids. The V end lost 8 bases, the J end lost 6 bases, and 20 bases lay between the germline ends. Germline V gene lookup returns CDR1 SNHLY and CDR2 FYNNEI. CDR3 protein: CASSQERVVSNEQFF. The CDR3, as DNA: TGTGCCAGCTCACAGGAGCGGGTGGTTTCCAATGAGCAGTTCTTC.